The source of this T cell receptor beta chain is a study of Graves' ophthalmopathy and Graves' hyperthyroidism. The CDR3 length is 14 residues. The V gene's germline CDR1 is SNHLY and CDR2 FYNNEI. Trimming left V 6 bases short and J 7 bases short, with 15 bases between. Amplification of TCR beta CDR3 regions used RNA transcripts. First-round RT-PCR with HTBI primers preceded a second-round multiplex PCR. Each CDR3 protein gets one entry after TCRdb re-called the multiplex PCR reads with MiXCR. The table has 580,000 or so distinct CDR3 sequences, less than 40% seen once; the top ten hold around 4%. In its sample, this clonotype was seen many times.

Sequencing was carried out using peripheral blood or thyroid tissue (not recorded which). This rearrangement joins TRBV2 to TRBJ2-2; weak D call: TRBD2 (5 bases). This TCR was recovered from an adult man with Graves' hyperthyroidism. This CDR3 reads CASRRGPLIGELFF. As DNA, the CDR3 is TGTGCCAGCAGAAGAGGGCCTCTGATCGGGGAGCTGTTTTTT.